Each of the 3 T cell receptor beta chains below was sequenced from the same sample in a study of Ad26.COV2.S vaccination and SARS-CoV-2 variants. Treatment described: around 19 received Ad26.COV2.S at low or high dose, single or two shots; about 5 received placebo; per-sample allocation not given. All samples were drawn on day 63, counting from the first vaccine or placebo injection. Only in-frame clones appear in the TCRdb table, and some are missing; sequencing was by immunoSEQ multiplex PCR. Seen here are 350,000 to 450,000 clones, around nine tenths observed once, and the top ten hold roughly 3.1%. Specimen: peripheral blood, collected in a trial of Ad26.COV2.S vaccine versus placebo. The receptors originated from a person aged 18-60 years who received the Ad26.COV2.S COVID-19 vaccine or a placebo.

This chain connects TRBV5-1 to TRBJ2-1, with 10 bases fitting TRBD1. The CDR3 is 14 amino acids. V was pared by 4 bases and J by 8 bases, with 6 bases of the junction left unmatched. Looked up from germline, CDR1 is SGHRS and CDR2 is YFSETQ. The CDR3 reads CASSGQGGVYEQFF. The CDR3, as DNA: TGCGCCAGCAGCGGACAGGGGGGCGTATATGAGCAGTTCTTC.

The DNA for the CDR3 is TGTGCCAGCACCAAAGCGAGGATAGCGGGGGGGCCCCGGAACGAGCAGTACTTC. Translation: CASTKARIAGGPRNEQYF. The chain combines TRBV21-1 with TRBJ2-7; the D segment call TRBD2 is taken from the table without a DNA check. TRBV21-1 is a pseudogene segment. The CDR3 length is 18 residues.

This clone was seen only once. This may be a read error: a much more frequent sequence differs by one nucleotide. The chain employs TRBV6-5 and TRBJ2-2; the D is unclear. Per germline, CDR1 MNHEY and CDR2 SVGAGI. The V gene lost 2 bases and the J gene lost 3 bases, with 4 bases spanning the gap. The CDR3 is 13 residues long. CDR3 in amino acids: CASSYRDTGELFF. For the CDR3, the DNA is TGTGCCAGCAGTTACAGGGACACCGGGGAGCTGTTTTTT.